This T cell receptor beta chain was sequenced during a study of regulatory T cells in long-lasting Graves disease. This sample's time point: newly diagnosed GD, antithyroid drugs for less than 3 months. Following extraction of RNA from PBMCs, that RNA was used to make the TCR library. Study-level results: Patients with persistent Graves' had lower TCR diversity than newly diagnosed patients.

Both iRepertoire HTBI primers and Arm-PCR of CDR3 regions were used to build the TCR beta libraries. A single record per CDR3 protein comes from TCRdb applying MiXCR to the multiplex PCR reads. The sample lists a few hundred thousand distinct CDR3 sequences, under 20% occurring once. This clonotype occurred many times. No antigen is known for it. The same data also went into a second study, on T cells in Graves' hyperthyroidism and ophthalmopathy. Per that study: Patients between 18 and 65 years old had hyperthyroidism, newly diagnosed and lasting under 2 months. Uncontrolled infection, other autoimmune disease, pregnancy or lactation disqualified patients from enrolment. HTBI primers were used for first-round RT-PCR of the TCR CDR3.

The origin of this receptor is a woman between 25 and 40 years old with Graves disease. The specimen comprised peripheral blood mononuclear cells (PBMCs), sampled at new diagnosis, from a patient treated with antithyroid drugs.

The CDR3 region is CASSEEGGLRETQYF. As DNA, the CDR3 is TGCGCCAGCAGTGAGGAAGGGGGCCTCCGCGAGACCCAGTACTTC. This chain joins TRBV10-2 and TRBJ2-5, with TRBD1 matching over 7 bases. The CDR3 covers 15 residues. CDR1 is WSHSY, CDR2 SAAADI, per germline. V was pared by 2 bases and J by 5 bases, with 8 bases of the junction left unmatched.